The sequence of this TCR beta chain was determined in a study of blood T cell repertoires in COVID-19. Trimming took 3 bases from V and 4 from J; bases not matched to a gene: 7. Per the germline V gene, CDR1 is SGDLS and CDR2 is YYNGEE. This CDR3 region has 15 residues. In the original workflow: Amplification of reference gene primers was used by the study to estimate nucleated cell counts. The data were produced by immunoSEQ multiplex PCR, yet TCRdb's version contains in-frame clones alone and is incomplete. Clonal size and the V and J genes are those of that table, whereas D and trimming came from the DNA. The sample consists of about 160,000 clones, approximately 90% of them appearing once.

The source material was peripheral blood. This TCR came from a man younger than 40 with COVID-19, enrolled during active disease. The chain joins TRBV9 to TRBJ2-1; TRBD1 matches at 7 bases. The CDR3 DNA follows: TGTGCCAGCAGCGGATCGACAGGGCGGTACAATGAGCAGTTCTTC. Its protein is CASSGSTGRYNEQFF.